A single sample gave rise to the 27 T cell receptor beta chains below, sequenced in a study of PD-1 blockade in mismatch repair-deficient tumors. Only in-frame clones appear in the TCRdb table, and some are missing; sequencing was by immunoSEQ multiplex PCR. The table includes approximately 40,000 clones, roughly three quarters detected once. The starting material was peripheral blood, obtained 4 weeks after starting pembrolizumab. Receptor source: an adult with mismatch repair-deficient cancer.

The V call is TRBV11-2, the J call TRBJ2-1, with 8 nucleotides matching TRBD2. CDR1 SGHAT and CDR2 FQNNGV come from the germline V gene. The CDR3 runs 17 residues. The V and J ends lost 5 bases and 0 bases, in that order; junction bases with no gene match: 9. The CDR3 bases are TGTGCCAGCAGCCTTCCACGGACTAGCCTCTCCTACAATGAGCAGTTCTTC. This gives the protein CASSLPRTSLSYNEQFF.

The V and J genes are TRBV21-1 and TRBJ2-5; the DNA was not used to check the table's D call, TRBD1. TRBV21-1 has pseudogene status. The CDR3 is 18 amino acids. CDR3 sequence reads: CASSKSGGRQGPIETQYF. CDR3 coding DNA: TGTGCCAGCAGCAAATCTGGGGGGAGACAGGGGCCAATTGAGACCCAGTACTTC.

The genes are TRBV4-1 and TRBJ2-3, with TRBD2 identical over 7 bases. Unmatched junction bases numbered 8, after V lost 1 base and J lost 7 bases. The CDR3 totals 15 residues. The germline gives CDR1 MGHRA, CDR2 YSYEKL. The CDR3 nucleotides read TGCGCCAGCAGCCAAGTAGTGGCGGGAGCAAATACGCAGTATTTT. This codes for CASSQVVAGANTQYF.

J is TRBJ2-7 and V is TRBV6-5, with 7 bases fitting TRBD2. CDR1 is MNHEY, CDR2 SVGAGI, per germline. Germline trimming cut 2 bases from V and 1 base from J; bases unmatched to any gene: 5. The CDR3 loop spans 15 amino acids. CDR3: CASSYDGGVSYEQYF. The DNA of the CDR3 is TGTGCCAGCAGTTACGATGGGGGGGTTTCCTACGAGCAGTACTTC.

In this sample, this clone turned up a few times. The chain employs TRBV27 and TRBJ1-4; 8 positions match TRBD1. V was pared by 6 bases and J by 7 bases, with 4 bases of the junction left unmatched. From germline, CDR1 is MNHEY and CDR2 SMNVEV (reference sequence). This CDR3 spans 13 amino acids. In DNA form, the CDR3 reads TGTGCCAGCAGCAGGGGGCTGGGTGAAAAACTGTTTTTT. As protein: CASSRGLGEKLFF.

V is TRBV28 and J is TRBJ2-5; the D is unclear. The V and J ends lost 6 bases and 1 base respectively, with 6 bases between them. The CDR3 runs 12 residues. Germline assignment: CDR1 MDHEN and CDR2 SYDVKM. As DNA, the CDR3 is TGTGCCAGCAGCGAATCCCAAGAGACCCAGTACTTC. It translates to CASSESQETQYF.

The rearrangement uses TRBV25-1 and TRBJ2-2; D unclear. V was trimmed by 0 bases and J by 3 bases, leaving 5 bases between them. Germline-derived CDR1 and CDR2 are MGHDK and SYGVNS. The CDR3 has 14 amino acids. CDR3 amino acids: CASSEYMDTGELFF. CDR3 coding DNA: TGTGCCAGCAGTGAATATATGGACACCGGGGAGCTGTTTTTT.

The chain links TRBV28 to TRBJ2-7; TRBD2 matches 12 bases. CDR3 length: 18 amino acids. V shed 2 bases and J 5 bases; nucleotides not matched to a gene: 13. Germline V gene data show CDR1 as MDHEN and CDR2 as SYDVKM. The CDR3 sequence: CASSLLAGGPGGGDEQYF. In nucleotides, the CDR3 is TGTGCCAGCAGTTTACTAGCGGGAGGGCCGGGAGGAGGCGACGAGCAGTACTTC.

V is TRBV7-9 and J is TRBJ2-3; D is ambiguous. V was trimmed by 3 bases and J by 0 bases, leaving 7 bases between them. CDR3 length equals 14 residues. Germline-derived CDR1 and CDR2 are SEHNR and FQNEAQ (reference sequence). The CDR3 DNA sequence: TGTGCCAGCAGCTTCGACCGTAGCACAGATACGCAGTATTTT. This translates into CASSFDRSTDTQYF. The whole variable domain, filled in from reference TRBV7-9 and TRBJ2-3, reads DTGVSQNPRHKITKRGQNVTFRCDPISEHNRLYWYRQTLGQGPEFLTYFQNEAQLEKSRLLSDRFSAERPKGSFSTLEIQRTEQGDSAMYLCASSFDRSTDTQYFGPGTRLTVL.

This clone turned up a few times. Other DNA sequences in the sample encode the same CDR3. The chain recombines TRBV6-4 with TRBJ2-3; the D gene is possibly TRBD2 (5 bases). With 3 bases removed from V and 0 bases from J, the gap between germline ends came to 7 bases. The CDR3 length is 14 residues. Germline values: CDR1 MRHNA, CDR2 SNTAGT. The DNA of the CDR3 is TGTGCCAGCAGTGAGGGCGGGAGCACAGATACGCAGTATTTT. Translated, it gives CASSEGGSTDTQYF.

This chain joins TRBV5-4 and TRBJ2-7, with D possibly being TRBD1 (6 bases). Germline V gene data show CDR1 as SGHNT and CDR2 as YYREEE (reference sequence). V was cut by 0 bases and J by 3 bases, with 16 bases left in between. CDR3 length equals 16 residues. The CDR3 region has the DNA TGTGCCAGCAGCTTGGGGGGGACATTGATGCACTACGAGCAGTACTTC. Its translation is CASSLGGTLMHYEQYF.

The rearrangement joins TRBV5-6 to TRBJ1-3; possible D gene TRBD1, 5 bases. V dropped 4 bases and J dropped 0 bases, with 11 bases sitting between them. The V gene's germline CDR1 is SGHDT and CDR2 YYEEEE. The CDR3 runs to 15 residues. CDR3 sequence (DNA): TGTGCCAGCAGCGGAAGGGGTCTCTCTGGAAACACCATATATTTT. This codes for CASSGRGLSGNTIYF.

There are many counts of this clone. The chain links TRBV6-1 to TRBJ2-2; 9 bases agree with TRBD2. CDR1 and CDR2 (germline): MNHNS, SASEGT. This CDR3 contains 16 residues. V dropped 1 base and J dropped 4; count of bases not matched to a gene: 4. The CDR3 protein is CASSEGAGGPTGELFF. CDR3 DNA sequence: TGTGCCAGCAGTGAAGGGGCGGGAGGGCCCACCGGGGAGCTGTTTTTT.

The chain uses TRBV7-9 and TRBJ2-5, with D possibly TRBD2 on 6 matching bases. There are 12 residues in the CDR3. Trimming shortened V by 5 bases and J by 7 bases, and 11 bases separated the two germline ends. Per the germline V gene, CDR1 is SEHNR and CDR2 is FQNEAQ (reference sequence). The CDR3 sequence is CASSPTSSTQYF. CDR3 nucleotide sequence: TGTGCCAGCAGCCCTACTAGCTCGACCCAGTACTTC.

This chain links TRBV18 with TRBJ1-5; weak D call: TRBD1 (6 bases). The V end lost 2 bases, the J end lost 4 bases, and 9 bases lay between the germline ends. The CDR3 spans 14 residues. Germline V CDR1 and CDR2: KGHSH, LQKENI. CDR3 protein: CASSPRQVNQPQHF. The CDR3 region has the DNA TGTGCCAGCTCACCAAGACAGGTTAATCAGCCCCAGCATTTT.

Note on this clone: Just one base apart from a much larger clone, this may be a read error. The chain couples TRBV6-6 to TRBJ2-7, with a weak D call TRBD2 (6 bases). Trimming left V 4 bases short and J 0 bases short, with 13 bases between. Germline V lookup: CDR1 MNHNY, CDR2 SVGAGI (reference sequence). The CDR3 extends over 15 amino acids. The chain's CDR3 is CASSCAGSDSYEQYF. The DNA of the CDR3 is TGTGCCAGCAGTTGCGCGGGGAGCGACTCCTACGAGCAGTACTTC.

Details on this clone: In the same sample, other DNA sequences code for this CDR3. The V and J genes are TRBV19 and TRBJ2-1; D uncertain. This CDR3 region has 14 residues. The V end was cut by 5 bases, the J end by 0 bases, with 8 bases between. Germline lookup yields CDR1 LNHDA and CDR2 SQIVND (reference sequence). CDR3 sequence: CASSDPSSYNEQFF. The CDR3 bases are TGTGCCAGTAGTGACCCGAGCTCCTACAATGAGCAGTTCTTC.

In nucleotides, the CDR3 is TGTGCCAGCAGCAAAGGGGGGGTGTGCACAGATACGCAGTATTTT. Encoded protein: CASSKGGVCTDTQYF. J is TRBJ2-3 and V is TRBV21-1; the table assigns TRBD2, which was not confirmed against the DNA. TRBV21-1 is reported as a pseudogene. This CDR3 is built from 15 residues.

The chain is built from TRBV25-1 and TRBJ2-2; 10 nucleotides match TRBD1. CDR3 length: 18 amino acids. Germline V gives CDR1 MGHDK, CDR2 SYGVNS. With 3 bases clipped from V and 6 bases from J, the junction kept 13 bases outside the gene matches. CDR3 amino acids: CASSDHTWGTGAAGELFF. CDR3 nucleotide sequence: TGTGCCAGCAGTGATCATACCTGGGGGACAGGGGCGGCCGGGGAGCTGTTTTTT.

For this clone: In the same sample, other DNA sequences code for this CDR3. V usage is TRBV28 and J usage is TRBJ1-5; D is perhaps TRBD1 (5 bases). The CDR3 has 15 amino acids. V lost 3 bases to trimming and J lost 1 base, with 10 bases between them. CDR1 and CDR2 (germline): MDHEN, SYDVKM. CDR3 amino acids: CASSLSRASNQPQHF. CDR3 in DNA: TGTGCCAGCAGTTTGTCCAGGGCCAGCAATCAGCCCCAGCATTTT.

A few counts support this clone. The chain uses TRBV7-9 and TRBJ2-1, with a possible D match to TRBD1 (6 bases). The CDR3 is 14 amino acids. Trimming stripped 5 bases from V and 10 bases from J, with 18 bases between. CDR1 is SEHNR, CDR2 FQNEAQ, per germline (reference sequence). Here the CDR3 reads CASSRALSGTEQFF. CDR3 DNA sequence: TGTGCCAGCAGCCGGGCTCTTTCCGGGACAGAGCAGTTCTTC.

CDR3 loop: CASSSGTGAEAFF. Written as DNA, the CDR3 is TGCGCCAGCAGCTCTGGGACAGGGGCTGAAGCTTTCTTT. This chain uses TRBV5-1 with TRBJ1-1, with 10 positions matching TRBD1. This CDR3 has 13 residues. Unmatched junction bases numbered 2, after V lost 3 bases and J lost 6 bases. CDR1 is SGHRS and CDR2 is YFSETQ in the germline V gene.

V is TRBV10-2 and J is TRBJ2-5; D perhaps matches TRBD1 (6 bases). Trimming took off 5 bases at V and 4 bases at J, with 8 bases between the two ends. Germline V gene data show CDR1 as WSHSY and CDR2 as SAAADI. The CDR3 is made up of 12 amino acids. The CDR3, as DNA: TGCGCCAGCAGTTCAGGGGCAGAGACCCAGTACTTC. This sequence encodes CASSSGAETQYF.

The V gene is TRBV4-3, the J gene TRBJ2-3; TRBD1 is a possible D gene (5 bases). The CDR3 length is 16 residues. Trimming removed 0 bases at V and 2 bases at J, with 12 bases between. Germline lookup yields CDR1 LGHNA and CDR2 YSLEER. This CDR3 is CASSQDLGQATDTQYF. Here the CDR3 DNA reads TGCGCCAGCAGCCAAGATCTCGGACAAGCCACAGATACGCAGTATTTT.

The chain employs TRBV18 and TRBJ2-5; TRBD1 might be the D (5 bases). The CDR3 is 13 amino acids. Germline-derived CDR1 and CDR2 are KGHSH and LQKENI. Trimming shortened V by 6 bases and J by 1 base, and 9 bases separated the two germline ends. The CDR3 DNA reads as TGTGCCAGCTCCGCAGGGATCCAAGAGACCCAGTACTTC. Residues: CASSAGIQETQYF.

This clone was detected only a few times. J is TRBJ2-5 and V is TRBV5-1, with TRBD2 matching over 10 bases. This CDR3 region has 17 residues. The J segment lost 0 bases and the V segment lost 0 bases, leaving 5 bases of the junction unmatched. CDR1 is SGHRS and CDR2 is YFSETQ in the germline V gene. The CDR3: CASSLDLAGAYQETQYF. The CDR3 nucleotides read TGCGCCAGCAGCTTGGATCTAGCGGGAGCATACCAAGAGACCCAGTACTTC.

The rearrangement links TRBV5-8 to TRBJ2-7; TRBD2 is a possible D gene (6 bases). Germline values: CDR1 SGHTS, CDR2 YDEGEE. The CDR3 has 13 residues. Between the trimmed V and J ends, which lost 0 bases and 3 bases, there was a span of 7 bases. The CDR3 DNA sequence: TGTGCCAGCAGCTTGGGGACTAACTACGAGCAGTACTTC. Translation gives CASSLGTNYEQYF.